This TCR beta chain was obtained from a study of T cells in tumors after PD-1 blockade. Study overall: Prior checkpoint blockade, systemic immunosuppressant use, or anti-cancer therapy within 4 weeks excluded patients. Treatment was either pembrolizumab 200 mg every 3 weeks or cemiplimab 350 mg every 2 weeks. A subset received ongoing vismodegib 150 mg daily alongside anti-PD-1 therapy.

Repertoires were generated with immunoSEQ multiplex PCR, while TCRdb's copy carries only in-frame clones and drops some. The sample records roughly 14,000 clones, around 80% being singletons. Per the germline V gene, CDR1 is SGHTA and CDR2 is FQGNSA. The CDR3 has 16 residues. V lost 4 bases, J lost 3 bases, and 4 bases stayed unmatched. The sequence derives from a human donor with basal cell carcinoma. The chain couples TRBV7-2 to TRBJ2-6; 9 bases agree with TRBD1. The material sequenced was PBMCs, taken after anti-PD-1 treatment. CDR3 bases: TGTGCCAGCAGCTCTACAGGGGGCGTTGGGGCCAACGTCCTGACTTTC. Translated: CASSSTGGVGANVLTF.